The clone carrying this TCR beta chain was recorded many times. Its antigen is currently unknown. This CDR3 has 19 amino acids. Per germline, CDR1 MNHEY and CDR2 SMNVEV (reference sequence). V gave up 0 bases and J gave up 4 bases, with 25 bases separating them. These data are taken from a study of T cell repertoires in cytomegalovirus infection. In the study overall: The public TCR beta signatures pointed to both CMV infection and matching HLA type.

Each CDR3 protein is one row after TCRdb ran MiXCR on the reads. The sample lists fewer than 550,000 distinct CDR3 sequences; around 10% were seen once. Study results and limitations: HLA-C-restricted CMV-specific TCR beta clonotypes were dominant in the ex vivo response. Summed frequency of public TCR beta families distinguished CMV carriers with the relevant HLA.

What was sequenced was PBMCs. This TCR derives from a human donor in good health (CMV status not recorded). Some clones in this sample may be carry-over from other donors' samples. V gene TRBV27 combines with J gene TRBJ2-7; D gene ambiguous. In DNA, the CDR3 is TGTGCCAGCAGTTTATCTCGATCTGATCTCCGGGCTCCGGGTTACGAGCAGTACTTC. This gives the protein CASSLSRSDLRAPGYEQYF.